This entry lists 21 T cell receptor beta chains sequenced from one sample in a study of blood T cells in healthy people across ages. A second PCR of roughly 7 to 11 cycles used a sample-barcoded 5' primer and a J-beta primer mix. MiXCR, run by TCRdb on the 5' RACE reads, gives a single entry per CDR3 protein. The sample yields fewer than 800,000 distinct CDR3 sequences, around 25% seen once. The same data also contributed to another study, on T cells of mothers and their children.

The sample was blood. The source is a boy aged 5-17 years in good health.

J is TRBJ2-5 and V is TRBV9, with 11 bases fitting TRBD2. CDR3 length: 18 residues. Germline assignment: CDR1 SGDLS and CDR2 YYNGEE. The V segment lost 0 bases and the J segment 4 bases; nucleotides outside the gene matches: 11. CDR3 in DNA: TGTGCCAGCAGCGTAGAGATTGGTAGCGGGAGGGCCGGAGAGACCCAGTACTTC. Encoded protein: CASSVEIGSGRAGETQYF.

Here the CDR3 reads CASSLVAGLDTEAFF. The DNA for the CDR3 is TGTGCCAGCAGCTTAGTTGCAGGGCTGGACACTGAAGCTTTCTTT. The chain combines TRBV7-2 with TRBJ1-1; D is possibly TRBD1 (5 bases). Per the germline V gene, CDR1 is SGHTA and CDR2 is FQGNSA. This CDR3 comprises 15 residues. Trimming removed 1 base at V and 3 bases at J, with 12 bases between. Filled out from reference TRBV7-2 and TRBJ1-1, the complete variable domain reads GAGVSQSPSNKVTEKGKDVELRCDPISGHTALYWYRQSLGQGLEFLIYFQGNSAPDKSGLPSDRFSAERTGGSVSTLTIQRTQQEDSAVYLCASSLVAGLDTEAFFGQGTRLTVV.

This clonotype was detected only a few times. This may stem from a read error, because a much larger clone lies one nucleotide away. CDR3 in DNA: TGTGCCAGCAGACAAGACTACGAGCAGTACTTC. Protein product: CASRQDYEQYF. The chain recombines TRBV12-3 or TRBV12-4 with TRBJ2-7; no clear D gene. This CDR3 comprises 11 residues. Trimming left V 6 bases short and J 3 bases short, with 6 bases between.

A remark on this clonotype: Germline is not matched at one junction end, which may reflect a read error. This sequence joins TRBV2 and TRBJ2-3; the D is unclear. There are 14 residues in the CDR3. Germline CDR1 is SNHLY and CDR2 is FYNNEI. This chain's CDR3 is CTSSAGLSTDTQYF. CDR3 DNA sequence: TGTACCAGCAGTGCCGGCTTAAGCACAGATACGCAGTATTTT.

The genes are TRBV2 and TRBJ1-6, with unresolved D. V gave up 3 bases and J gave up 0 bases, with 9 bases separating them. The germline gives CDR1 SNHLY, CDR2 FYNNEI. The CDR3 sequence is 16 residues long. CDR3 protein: CASSDVGVSYNSPLHF. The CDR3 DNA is TGTGCCAGCAGTGATGTGGGAGTCTCCTATAATTCACCCCTCCACTTT.

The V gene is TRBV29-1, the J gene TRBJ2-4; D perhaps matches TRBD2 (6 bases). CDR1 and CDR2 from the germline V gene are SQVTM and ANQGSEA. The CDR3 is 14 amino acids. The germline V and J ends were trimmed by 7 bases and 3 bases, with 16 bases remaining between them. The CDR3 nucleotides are TGCAGCGGTCGATCAGCGCGGGGCAAAAACATTCAGTACTTC. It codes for CSGRSARGKNIQYF.

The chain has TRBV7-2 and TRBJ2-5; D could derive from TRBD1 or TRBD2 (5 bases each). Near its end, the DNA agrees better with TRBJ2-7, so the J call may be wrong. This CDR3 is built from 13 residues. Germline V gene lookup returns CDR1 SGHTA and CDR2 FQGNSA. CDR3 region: CASSPGFGGEQYF. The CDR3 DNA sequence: TGTGCCAGCAGCCCCGGTTTTGGGGGCGAGCAGTACTTC.

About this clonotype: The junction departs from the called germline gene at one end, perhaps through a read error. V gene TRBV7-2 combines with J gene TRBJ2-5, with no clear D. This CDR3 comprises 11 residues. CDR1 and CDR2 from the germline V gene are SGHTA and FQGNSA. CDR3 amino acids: CASSLRASWFF. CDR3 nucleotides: TGTGCCAGCAGCTTAAGGGCTAGTTGGTTCTTC. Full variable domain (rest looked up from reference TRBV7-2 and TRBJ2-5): GAGVSQSPSNKVTEKGKDVELRCDPISGHTALYWYRQSLGQGLEFLIYFQGNSAPDKSGLPSDRFSAERTGGSVSTLTIQRTQQEDSAVYLCASSLRASWFFGPGTRLLVL.

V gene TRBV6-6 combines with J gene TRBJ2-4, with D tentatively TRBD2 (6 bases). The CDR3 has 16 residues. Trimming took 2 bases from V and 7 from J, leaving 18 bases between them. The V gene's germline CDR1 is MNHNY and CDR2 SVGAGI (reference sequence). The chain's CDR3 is CASSYAYDPGDNIQYF. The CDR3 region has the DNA TGTGCCAGCAGTTACGCTTACGACCCGGGGGATAACATTCAGTACTTC.

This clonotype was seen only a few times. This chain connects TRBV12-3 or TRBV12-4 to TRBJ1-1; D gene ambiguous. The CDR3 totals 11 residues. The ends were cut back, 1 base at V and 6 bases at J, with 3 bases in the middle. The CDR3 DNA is TGTGCCAGCAGTTTAGTCCCTGAAGCTTTCTTT. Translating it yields CASSLVPEAFF.

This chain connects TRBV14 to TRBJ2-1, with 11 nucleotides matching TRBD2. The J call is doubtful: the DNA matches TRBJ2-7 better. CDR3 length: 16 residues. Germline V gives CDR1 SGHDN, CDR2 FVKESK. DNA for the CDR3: TGTGCCAGCAGCCATGCACTAGCGGGAGTCAGATATGAGCAGTACTTC. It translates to CASSHALAGVRYEQYF.

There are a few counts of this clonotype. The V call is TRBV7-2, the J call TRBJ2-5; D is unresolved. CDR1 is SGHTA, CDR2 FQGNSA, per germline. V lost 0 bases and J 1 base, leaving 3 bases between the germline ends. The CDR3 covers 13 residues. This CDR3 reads CASSLATQETQYF. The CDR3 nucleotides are TGTGCCAGCAGCTTAGCTACCCAAGAGACCCAGTACTTC.

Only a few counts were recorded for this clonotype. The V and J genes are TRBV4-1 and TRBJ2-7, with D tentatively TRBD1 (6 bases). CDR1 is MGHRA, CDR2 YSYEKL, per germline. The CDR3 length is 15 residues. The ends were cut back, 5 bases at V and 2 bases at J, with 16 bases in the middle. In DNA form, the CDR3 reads TGCGCCAGCAGCGTTAGGGACGGGACAACCTACGAGCAGTACTTC. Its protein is CASSVRDGTTYEQYF.

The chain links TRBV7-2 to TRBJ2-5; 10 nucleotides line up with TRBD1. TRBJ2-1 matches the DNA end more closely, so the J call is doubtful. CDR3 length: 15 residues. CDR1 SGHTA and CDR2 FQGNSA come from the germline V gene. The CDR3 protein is CASSLRTGGGNEQFF. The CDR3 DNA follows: TGTGCCAGCAGCTTAAGGACAGGGGGTGGTAATGAGCAGTTCTTC.

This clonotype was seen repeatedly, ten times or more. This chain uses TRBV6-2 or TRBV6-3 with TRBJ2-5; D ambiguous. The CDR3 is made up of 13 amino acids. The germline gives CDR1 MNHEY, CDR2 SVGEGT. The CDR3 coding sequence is TGTGCAACCCAGGACCCTCGGCGAGAGACCCAGTACTTC. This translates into CATQDPRRETQYF.

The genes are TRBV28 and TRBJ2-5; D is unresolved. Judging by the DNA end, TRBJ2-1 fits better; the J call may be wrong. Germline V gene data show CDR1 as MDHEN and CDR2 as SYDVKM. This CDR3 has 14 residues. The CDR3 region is CASSFSRNYNEQFF. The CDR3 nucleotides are TGTGCCAGCAGTTTTTCCCGGAACTACAATGAGCAGTTCTTC.

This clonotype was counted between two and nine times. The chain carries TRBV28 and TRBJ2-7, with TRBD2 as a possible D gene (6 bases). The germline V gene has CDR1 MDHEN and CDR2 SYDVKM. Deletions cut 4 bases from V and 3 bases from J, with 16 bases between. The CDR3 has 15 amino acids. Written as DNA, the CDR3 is TGTGCCAGCAGTTCGGTTTGGGGCGGGAACTACGAGCAGTACTTC. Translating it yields CASSSVWGGNYEQYF.

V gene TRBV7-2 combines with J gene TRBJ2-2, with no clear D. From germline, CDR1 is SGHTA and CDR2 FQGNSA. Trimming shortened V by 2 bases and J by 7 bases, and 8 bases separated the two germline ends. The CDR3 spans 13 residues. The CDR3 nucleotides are TGTGCCAGCAGCTTACAGTCCGGCGGGGAGCTGTTTTTT. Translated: CASSLQSGGELFF.

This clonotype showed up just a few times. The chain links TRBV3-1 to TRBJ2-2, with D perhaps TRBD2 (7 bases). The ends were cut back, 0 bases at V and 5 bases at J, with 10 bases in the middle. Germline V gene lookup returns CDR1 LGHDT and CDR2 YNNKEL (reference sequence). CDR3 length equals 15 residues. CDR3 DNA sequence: TGTGCCAGCAGCCAAGAGGGGGGGCAAACCGGGGAGCTGTTTTTT. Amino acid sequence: CASSQEGGQTGELFF.

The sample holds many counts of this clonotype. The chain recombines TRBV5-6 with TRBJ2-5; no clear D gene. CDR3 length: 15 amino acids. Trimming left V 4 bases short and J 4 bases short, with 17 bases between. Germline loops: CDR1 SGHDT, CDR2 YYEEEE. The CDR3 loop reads CASSQSQGTGETQYF. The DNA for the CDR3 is TGTGCCAGCAGCCAAAGTCAAGGAACTGGAGAGACCCAGTACTTC.

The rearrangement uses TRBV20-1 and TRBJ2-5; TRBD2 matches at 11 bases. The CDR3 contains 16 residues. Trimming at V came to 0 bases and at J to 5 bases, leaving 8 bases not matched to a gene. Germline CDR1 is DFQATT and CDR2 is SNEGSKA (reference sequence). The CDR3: CSARDILAGDPETQYF. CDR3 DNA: TGCAGTGCTAGAGATATACTAGCGGGAGATCCGGAGACCCAGTACTTC.